This TCR beta chain was recovered during a study of cytomegalovirus exposure and HLA in healthy donors. This clone was counted only a few times. Antigen specificity is unknown. Overall study results and limits: In an earlier analysis, about 87% or about 30%: the productive usage of most TCR beta V segments. A later analysis found most CMV-associated TCR beta chains apparently HLA-restricted. A reported reduction in N-insertions relative to the approximately 600-donor mean was seen in an Asian-associated ancestry cluster in a later analysis.

The PCR employed 60 Vbeta primers together with 13 Jbeta primers. Method: immunoSEQ multiplex PCR; TCRdb's copy keeps in-frame clones and lacks some. The table lists around 60,000 clones, more than 70% of them singletons, with under 25% in the top ten. Sample: PBMCs. This TCR came from a woman aged 35 to 49 in good health and CMV-seropositive.

The DNA of the CDR3 is TGTGCCAGCAGCGTAGCTGGGACAGACGCCTACGAGCAGTACTTC. Amino acid sequence: CASSVAGTDAYEQYF. V and J are TRBV9 and TRBJ2-7; 7 bases agree with TRBD1. Germline CDR1 is SGDLS and CDR2 is YYNGEE. J gave up 2 bases and V 0 bases, and 5 bases lay outside the gene matches. The CDR3 is made up of 15 amino acids.